The 14 T cell receptor beta chains below come from one sample, sequenced in a study of shared clonotypes between healthy human individuals (TCRdb year 2020). The library was obtained by the immunoSEQ multiplex PCR assay. The table was pulled from immuneACCESS by TCRdb, which kept in-frame rearrangements only. Such tables lose some clones; where checked, under half of the loss comes from unresolved V genes, and the rest has no known cause. The sample table lists 550,000 to 800,000 clones, roughly 70% of them with a count of one. The top ten constitute 1.5% to 2% of the sample. Sequences were obtained from memory CD4+ T cells sorted from blood. The sample's cell subset or site label is to be understood as: CD45RA-negative fraction. These receptors were collected from a woman in her twenties or thirties in good health.

The chain employs TRBV15 and TRBJ2-5, with 8 bases lining up with TRBD2. Germline CDR1 reads LNHNV; CDR2 reads YYDKDF (reference sequence). CDR3 size: 13 residues. Trimming at V came to 4 bases and at J to 7 bases, leaving 5 bases not matched to a gene. CDR3 DNA: TGTGCCACCAGCAACCTAGCGGGCATGACCCAGTACTTC. Translation gives CATSNLAGMTQYF. Using reference TRBV15 and TRBJ2-5 for the parts outside the CDR3, the full variable domain is DAMVIQNPRYQVTQFGKPVTLSCSQTLNHNVMYWYQQKSSQAPKLLFHYYDKDFNNEADTPDNFQSRRPNTSFCFLDIRSPGLGDTAMYLCATSNLAGMTQYFGPGTRLLVL.

This clone was recorded once. V usage is TRBV2 and J usage is TRBJ2-3; tentatively, D is TRBD2 (5 bases). Germline V gene data show CDR1 as SNHLY and CDR2 as FYNNEI. The germline V and J ends were trimmed by 6 bases and 3 bases, with 16 bases remaining between them. There are 15 residues in the CDR3. The chain's CDR3 is CASSPEGRRTDTQYF. Written as DNA, the CDR3 is TGTGCCAGCAGCCCTGAGGGCAGGAGAACAGATACGCAGTATTTT.

This chain joins TRBV30 and TRBJ1-1; D remains unclear. From germline, CDR1 is GTSNPN and CDR2 SVGIG (reference sequence). V was shortened by 0 bases and J by 8 bases, with 4 bases between the two germline ends. The CDR3 is made up of 10 amino acids. CDR3: CAWSVIEAFF. In DNA, the CDR3 is TGTGCCTGGAGTGTAATCGAAGCTTTCTTT. Drawing the rest from reference TRBV30 and TRBJ1-1, the complete variable domain is SQTIHQWPATLVQPVGSPLSLECTVEGTSNPNLYWYRQAAGRGLQLLFYSVGIGQISSEVPQNLSASRPQDRQFILSSKKLLLSDSGFYLCAWSVIEAFFGQGTRLTVV.

The V call is TRBV29-1, the J call TRBJ2-1; TRBD1 aligns across 8 bases. This CDR3 has 9 residues. Looked up from germline, CDR1 is SQVTM and CDR2 is ANQGSEA. CDR3: CRAGGGQFF. CDR3 nucleotides: TGCAGGGCAGGGGGCGGGCAGTTCTTC.

The J gene is TRBJ2-6, the V gene TRBV15; D assignment may be TRBD1 or TRBD2 (5 bases each). Trimming took 0 bases from V and 2 from J, leaving 17 bases between them. From germline, CDR1 is LNHNV and CDR2 YYDKDF (reference sequence). This CDR3 has 19 amino acids. The DNA of the CDR3 is TGTGCCACCAGCAGAGATTTGGGGACCGCGGCGCCTGGGGCCAACGTCCTGACTTTC. Its translation is CATSRDLGTAAPGANVLTF.

The chain employs TRBV27 and TRBJ2-5; D may be TRBD1 or TRBD2 (5 bases each). V was trimmed by 2 bases and J by 1 base, leaving 8 bases between them. This CDR3 contains 14 residues. Germline CDR1 reads MNHEY; CDR2 reads SMNVEV (reference sequence). The CDR3 sequence is CASSLVGTQETQYF. The DNA of the CDR3 is TGTGCCAGCAGTTTAGTAGGGACCCAAGAGACCCAGTACTTC.

V is TRBV6-6 and J is TRBJ2-7; 9 nucleotides match TRBD2. Losses at the gene ends were 2 bases for V and 6 bases for J; bases not matched to a gene: 5. The CDR3 runs to 14 residues. Germline V gene sequence: CDR1 MNHNY, CDR2 SVGAGI (reference sequence). The CDR3 is CASSYRREGPEQYF. CDR3 in DNA: TGTGCCAGCAGTTACCGGCGGGAGGGCCCCGAGCAGTACTTC.

In its sample, this clone was seen many times. The DNA for the CDR3 is TGTGCCAGCAGCTTGGCCGGGAGTCGGCGCTCCTACAATGAGCAGTTCTTC. This codes for CASSLAGSRRSYNEQFF. The rearrangement joins TRBV5-6 to TRBJ2-1; D perhaps matches TRBD2 (6 bases). V dropped 0 bases and J dropped 0 bases, with 13 bases sitting between them. In germline, CDR1 is SGHDT, CDR2 YYEEEE. CDR3 length: 17 residues.

This chain links TRBV2 with TRBJ2-7; 10 nucleotides match TRBD2. CDR1 is SNHLY, CDR2 FYNNEI, per germline. The junction had 8 bases not matched to a gene; V was cut back by 6 bases and J by 6 bases. CDR3 length: 14 amino acids. CDR3 in amino acids: CASRGAGGPREQYF. CDR3 nucleotide sequence: TGTGCCAGCAGGGGAGCGGGAGGGCCCCGCGAGCAGTACTTC.

The chain uses TRBV9 and TRBJ1-3, with D tentatively TRBD1 (5 bases). The germline V gene has CDR1 SGDLS and CDR2 YYNGEE. Trimming left V 0 bases short and J 0 bases short, with 10 bases between. There are 16 residues in the CDR3. CDR3 sequence reads: CASSVGGTHSGNTIYF. CDR3 DNA sequence: TGTGCCAGCAGCGTAGGGGGGACTCACTCTGGAAACACCATATATTTT.

The chain combines TRBV20-1 with TRBJ2-5; D might be TRBD2 (6 bases). CDR3 length: 11 amino acids. Trimming removed 7 bases from V and 3 bases from J, with 9 bases in between. The germline V gene encodes CDR1 DFQATT and CDR2 SNEGSKA (reference sequence). The CDR3 loop reads CSGSGKETQYF. In nucleotides, the CDR3 is TGCAGTGGTAGCGGAAAAGAGACCCAGTACTTC.

This clone was picked up many times. This chain links TRBV19 with TRBJ1-4, with D perhaps TRBD1 (5 bases). Trimming removed 10 bases from V and 4 bases from J, with 13 bases in between. This CDR3 contains 13 residues. Germline loops: CDR1 LNHDA, CDR2 SQIVND (reference sequence). The CDR3, as DNA: TGTGCCACCCGGGGGAGGGATAATGAAAAACTGTTTTTT. It codes for CATRGRDNEKLFF.

The genes are TRBV25-1 and TRBJ1-4; no clear D. The CDR3 sequence is 14 residues long. The ends were cut back, 1 base at V and 8 bases at J, with 11 bases in the middle. Germline CDR1 MGHDK, CDR2 SYGVNS. The CDR3 region has the DNA TGTGCCAGCAGTGAATTTCTCCCCCCCGAAAAACTGTTTTTT. It is translated as CASSEFLPPEKLFF.

This chain connects TRBV5-1 to TRBJ1-1, with 8 nucleotides matching TRBD1. Looked up from germline, CDR1 is SGHRS and CDR2 is YFSETQ. The ends lost 4 bases at V and 5 bases at J; junction bases unmatched: 4. The CDR3 totals 13 residues. CDR3 region: CASSQGAQTEAFF. The CDR3 coding sequence is TGCGCCAGCAGCCAGGGGGCGCAAACTGAAGCTTTCTTT. The full variable domain, with the rest looked up from reference TRBV5-1 and TRBJ1-1, is KAGVTQTPRYLIKTRGQQVTLSCSPISGHRSVSWYQQTPGQGLQFLFEYFSETQRNKGNFPGRFSGRQFSNSRSEMNVSTLELGDSALYLCASSQGAQTEAFFGQGTRLTVV.